The 22 T cell receptor beta chains below come from one sample, sequenced in a study of prognosis after radiotherapy for stage I lung cancer. With two-round multiplex PCR, TCR beta CDR3 sequences were amplified from genomic DNA. Initially, in first-round PCR, primers specific to each TRBV and TRBJ gene were used. TCRdb re-derived calls from the multiplex PCR reads in MiXCR, one entry per CDR3 protein. The profile covers around 60,000 distinct CDR3 sequences, with approximately 26% appearing a single time and roughly 7.5% taken by the ten largest. The specimen was PBMCs, collected before or after stereotactic body radiation therapy (not recorded which). All receptors come from a donor aged 50 or older with non-small cell lung cancer.

In its sample, this clonotype was seen many times. J is TRBJ2-7 and V is TRBV6-2 or TRBV6-3; TRBD2 agrees at 11 bases. Germline CDR1 and CDR2: MNHEY and SVGEGT. V lost 4 bases to trimming and J lost 1 base; unmatched junction nucleotides: 3. The length of the CDR3 is 15 residues. CDR3 amino acids: CASSSRLAGSYEQYF. CDR3 nucleotide sequence: TGTGCCAGCAGTTCTCGACTAGCGGGGTCCTACGAGCAGTACTTC.

This clonotype was recorded once. Mismatch with germline at one junction end may stem from a read error. This chain uses TRBV6-2 or TRBV6-3 with TRBJ1-6; D is perhaps TRBD1 (5 bases). CDR1 and CDR2 from the germline V gene are MNHEY and SVGEGT. The CDR3 has 14 amino acids. CDR3 DNA sequence: TGTGCCCGCAGTCCCTGGGGGGTACTATCACCCCTCCACTTT. Its translation: CARSPWGVLSPLHF.

This chain joins TRBV7-2 and TRBJ2-7, with D hard to call. Germline V gene lookup returns CDR1 SGHTA and CDR2 FQGNSA. V lost 5 bases to trimming and J lost 0 bases, with 5 bases between them. There are 12 residues in the CDR3. The CDR3 protein is CASSLGSYEQYF. CDR3 nucleotides: TGTGCCAGCAGCCTTGGCTCCTACGAGCAGTACTTC.

This clonotype was counted many times. This chain links TRBV6-1 with TRBJ1-1; D unclear. The CDR3 is made up of 11 amino acids. Germline values: CDR1 MNHNS, CDR2 SASEGT. V gave up 7 bases and J gave up 5 bases, with 8 bases separating them. The CDR3 spells CASNERTEAFF. In nucleotides, the CDR3 is TGTGCCAGCAACGAAAGGACTGAAGCTTTCTTT.

The table lists this clonotype with many counts. The CDR3 nucleotides read TGCGCCAGCAGCTTGGAGGCCGGCCGCAATGAAAAACTGTTTTTT. It yields the protein CASSLEAGRNEKLFF. The chain links TRBV5-1 to TRBJ1-4; D gene unclear. Germline values: CDR1 SGHRS, CDR2 YFSETQ. This CDR3 has 15 residues. Deletions cut 0 bases from V and 5 bases from J, with 11 bases between. The whole variable domain, filled in from reference TRBV5-1 and TRBJ1-4, reads KAGVTQTPRYLIKTRGQQVTLSCSPISGHRSVSWYQQTPGQGLQFLFEYFSETQRNKGNFPGRFSGRQFSNSRSEMNVSTLELGDSALYLCASSLEAGRNEKLFFGSGTQLSVL.

The V and J genes are TRBV18 and TRBJ2-5; D is undetermined. This CDR3 has 16 residues. V was pared by 1 base and J by 0 bases, with 12 bases between. The V gene's germline CDR1 is KGHSH and CDR2 LQKENI. CDR3 residues: CASSPRRLGNQETQYF. CDR3 DNA sequence: TGTGCCAGCTCACCACGTCGGTTGGGTAACCAAGAGACCCAGTACTTC.

The chain uses TRBV2 and TRBJ2-2; TRBD2 aligns across 9 bases. CDR3 length: 14 residues. J gave up 8 bases and V 8 bases, and 9 bases lay outside the gene matches. Germline values: CDR1 SNHLY, CDR2 FYNNEI. CDR3 residues: CASSVRLAGGELFF. DNA of the CDR3: TGTGCCAGCTCGGTCCGGCTAGCGGGGGGGGAGCTGTTTTTT. Filled out from reference TRBV2 and TRBJ2-2, the complete variable domain reads EPEVTQTPSHQVTQMGQEVILRCVPISNHLYFYWYRQILGQKVEFLVSFYNNEISEKSEIFDDQFSVERPDGSNFTLKIRSTKLEDSAMYFCASSVRLAGGELFFGEGSRLTVL.

In the case of this clonotype: Being one base from a much bigger clone, this may be a read error. J is TRBJ2-5 and V is TRBV6-1; 12 positions match TRBD2. Germline V gives CDR1 MNHNS, CDR2 SASEGT. This CDR3 is 14 amino acids long. The CDR3 nucleotides read TGTGCCGGCAGTAAAGGACTAGCGGGGTCGGCCCAGTACTTC. This translates into CAGSKGLAGSAQYF.

Ten or more counts support this clonotype. V and J are TRBV6-1 and TRBJ1-1, with TRBD1 identical over 8 bases. This CDR3 has 14 residues. The junction had 8 bases not matched to a gene; V was cut back by 6 bases and J by 5 bases. Germline CDR1 reads MNHNS; CDR2 reads SASEGT. The CDR3 nucleotides are TGTGCCAGCAGGGTGGGACAGGTGGGGACTGAAGCTTTCTTT. Protein sequence: CASRVGQVGTEAFF.

This clonotype was picked up many times. The gene calls are TRBV7-8 and TRBJ2-6, with 13 bases lining up with TRBD2. CDR1 SGHVS and CDR2 FQNEAQ come from the germline V gene. The length of the CDR3 is 21 residues. J lost 0 bases, V lost 1 base, and 9 bases had no gene match. DNA for the CDR3: TGTGCCAGCAGCTTAGGGTCGGGACTAGCGGGGTATAGCTCTGGGGCCAACGTCCTGACTTTC. Its protein product is CASSLGSGLAGYSSGANVLTF.

To note about this clonotype: It may be a read error: a sequence one base away is much more abundant. The rearrangement joins TRBV10-3 to TRBJ1-1; D is possibly TRBD1 (6 bases). This CDR3 is 15 amino acids long. The germline CDR1 and CDR2 sequences are ENHRY and SYGVKD. CDR3 in amino acids: CAISAAQGLNTEALF. The CDR3 coding sequence is TGTGCCATCAGTGCGGCCCAGGGGCTGAACACTGAAGCTCTCTTT.

This clonotype appeared many times. The chain has TRBV5-1 and TRBJ2-7, with D maybe TRBD1 (6 bases). Per the germline V gene, CDR1 is SGHRS and CDR2 is YFSETQ. This CDR3 is 15 amino acids long. With 0 bases removed from V and 3 bases from J, the gap between germline ends came to 13 bases. CDR3 sequence (DNA): TGCGCCAGCAGCTTGGATTTCAGGGGCGTCTACGAGCAGTACTTC. Protein sequence: CASSLDFRGVYEQYF. Variable domain in full (rest from reference TRBV5-1 and TRBJ2-7): KAGVTQTPRYLIKTRGQQVTLSCSPISGHRSVSWYQQTPGQGLQFLFEYFSETQRNKGNFPGRFSGRQFSNSRSEMNVSTLELGDSALYLCASSLDFRGVYEQYFGPGTRLTVT.

At least ten counts were recorded for this clonotype. V is TRBV3-1 and J is TRBJ1-1, with D hard to call. Germline V gives CDR1 LGHDT, CDR2 YNNKEL (reference sequence). Trimming removed 3 bases at V and 5 bases at J, with 4 bases between. CDR3 length: 11 amino acids. The CDR3 loop reads CASSHNTEAFF. CDR3 nucleotide sequence: TGTGCCAGCAGCCACAATACTGAAGCTTTCTTT. The variable domain in full, with the rest retrieved from reference TRBV3-1 and TRBJ1-1, is DTAVSQTPKYLVTQMGNDKSIKCEQNLGHDTMYWYKQDSKKFLKIMFSYNNKELIINETVPNRFSPKSPDKAHLNLHINSLELGDSAVYFCASSHNTEAFFGQGTRLTVV.

On this clonotype itself: This may stem from a read error, because a much larger clone lies one nucleotide away. The chain's CDR3 is CSSSRGQGGETQYF. The DNA of the CDR3 is TGTTCCAGCAGCCGTGGACAGGGCGGAGAGACCCAGTACTTC. V is TRBV12-3 or TRBV12-4 and J is TRBJ2-5, with 8 positions matching TRBD1. This CDR3 has 14 amino acids.

Points on this clonotype: This may be a read error: a much more frequent sequence differs by one nucleotide. The chain combines TRBV9 with TRBJ1-1, with D possibly TRBD1 on 6 matching bases. V was cut by 4 bases and J by 1 base, with 11 bases left in between. The CDR3 runs to 14 residues. Germline V gene data show CDR1 as SGDLS and CDR2 as YYNGEE. This CDR3 reads CASSTVTGNTEAFF. CDR3 DNA sequence: TGTGCCAGCAGCACCGTGACAGGGAACACTGAAGCTTTCTTT.

This clonotype was seen many times. The chain uses TRBV7-9 and TRBJ1-2, with D hard to call. The V gene lost 5 bases and the J gene lost 3 bases, with 10 bases spanning the gap. CDR3 length: 13 residues. CDR1 and CDR2 from the germline V gene are SEHNR and FQNEAQ (reference sequence). The CDR3 nucleotides are TGTGCCAGCAGCCAGGACGGGTACTATGGCTACACCTTC. This gives the protein CASSQDGYYGYTF.

Many counts were recorded for this clonotype. The chain is built from TRBV18 and TRBJ2-7; either TRBD1 or TRBD2 may supply D (5 bases each). Germline V lookup: CDR1 KGHSH, CDR2 LQKENI. Between the trimmed V and J ends, which lost 1 base and 2 bases, there was a span of 9 bases. The CDR3 consists of 14 residues. The CDR3 nucleotides are TGTGCCAGCTCACCACGGGACGGTGCCTACGAGCAGTACTTC. It encodes CASSPRDGAYEQYF.

In its sample, this clonotype was seen many times. This sequence joins TRBV6-1 and TRBJ1-2; D call uncertain. CDR3 length: 13 residues. The germline gives CDR1 MNHNS, CDR2 SASEGT. V shed 5 bases and J shed 2 bases, with 9 bases lying between them. Here the CDR3 DNA reads TGTGCCAGCAGTACAGACATGAACTATGGCTACACCTTC. Translated, it gives CASSTDMNYGYTF.

In the case of this clonotype: The germline gene is not matched at one end of the junction; a read error may be the cause. This chain links TRBV20-1 with TRBJ1-5; D remains unclear. The germline V gene encodes CDR1 DFQATT and CDR2 SNEGSKA (reference sequence). The CDR3 runs to 11 residues. The CDR3 region is CSAKEAQLQHF. CDR3 sequence (DNA): TGCAGTGCCAAGGAGGCACAGCTCCAGCATTTT.

This clonotype was recorded many times. The chain links TRBV7-2 to TRBJ1-5; D ambiguous. Germline CDR1 SGHTA, CDR2 FQGNSA. The length of the CDR3 is 14 residues. The V gene lost 0 bases and the J gene lost 5 bases, with 8 bases spanning the gap. The CDR3 loop is CASSLASGDQPQHF. DNA for the CDR3: TGTGCCAGCAGCTTAGCGTCCGGGGATCAGCCCCAGCATTTT.

This clonotype was counted at least ten times. This chain links TRBV5-5 with TRBJ1-6; 7 positions agree with TRBD1. This CDR3 has 17 residues. Trimming at V came to 1 base and at J to 7 bases, leaving 11 bases not matched to a gene. Germline V lookup: CDR1 SGHKS, CDR2 YYEKEE (reference sequence). The CDR3 DNA reads as TGTGCCAGCAGCTTGTCCTCGCGGGGGGACAGAAATTCACCCCTCCACTTT. As protein: CASSLSSRGDRNSPLHF.

This clonotype was seen repeatedly, ten times or more. The V call is TRBV19, the J call TRBJ1-2; a weak D match, TRBD1 (6 bases). Germline CDR1 LNHDA, CDR2 SQIVND (reference sequence). V gave up 6 bases and J gave up 0 bases, with 14 bases separating them. The CDR3 has 15 residues. CDR3 protein: CASSLLDRTNYGYTF. As DNA, the CDR3 is TGTGCCAGTAGCCTCTTAGACAGGACTAACTATGGCTACACCTTC.